This entry is about one TCR beta chain. Its antigen remains unidentified. This sample is drawn from a study of T cells expressing NK-cell markers. Study as a whole: The authors derived TCR beta repertoires from sorted CD3+CD56+NKG2C+, CD3+CD56+NKG2C- and CD3+CD56-NKG2C+ T cells. Within the sequenced cohort of eight donors, seven exhibited HCMV seropositivity and one was seronegative.

The CDR3 covers 14 residues. Germline V gene lookup returns CDR1 SGHDN and CDR2 FVKESK. TCRdb reprocessed the 5' RACE reads and reports one entry per CDR3 protein, with no DNA. The clone table shows hundreds of thousands of distinct CDR3 sequences, with the ten largest holding approximately 3.5%. Study-wide results and limits: The CD3+CD56-NKG2C+ fraction of a few donors was also led by these clonotypes. Whether expanded NKG2C+ T cell clones were HCMV specific stayed uncertain.

Sequencing was carried out using blood T cells: a sorted CD56 or NKG2C T cell subset, CD4+ or CD8+ T cells, or bulk PBMC T cells (not recorded which). V usage is TRBV14 and J usage is TRBJ2-1. The clonotype was recovered from a young man in good health. Here the CDR3 reads CASSQEHHSWFRFF.